A selection of T cell receptor beta chains follows, all from one sample in a study of cytomegalovirus exposure and HLA in healthy donors. Method: immunoSEQ multiplex PCR; TCRdb's copy keeps in-frame clones and lacks some. The sample lists some 190,000 clones, 70% to 90% seen once, with approximately 2.2% in the top ten. Material: PBMCs. The receptors were gathered from a male donor in good health and CMV-seronegative. The CDR3 runs from the conserved cysteine through the conserved F or W. A D gene is named only where the DNA matches it firmly.

v_call: TRBV29-1; d_call: TRBD2; cdr3_aa: CSVPGLGSYEQYF
v_call: TRBV5-4; d_call: NA; cdr3_aa: CASSLPGVNNEQFF
v_call: TRBV5-1; d_call: NA; cdr3_aa: CASSAEGTDSTDTQYF
v_call: TRBV11-2; d_call: TRBD2; cdr3_aa: CASRVAGGRADTQYF
v_call: TRBV25-1; d_call: NA; cdr3_aa: CASYGLNRDEQFF
v_call: TRBV5-4; d_call: TRBD1; cdr3_aa: CASSKPGQGVGANVLTF
v_call: TRBV30; d_call: NA; cdr3_aa: CAWSHGGGSGNYGYTF
v_call: TRBV6-6; d_call: NA; cdr3_aa: CASSQSPNYGYTF
v_call: TRBV6-5; d_call: TRBD1; cdr3_aa: CASSSRDSFREQYF
v_call: TRBV6-1; d_call: TRBD1; cdr3_aa: CASSESGTVNYGYTF
v_call: TRBV11-1; d_call: TRBD1; cdr3_aa: CASSLEGQSSYEQYF
v_call: TRBV2; d_call: NA; cdr3_aa: CASSETKNGGYGYTF
v_call: TRBV30; d_call: TRBD1; cdr3_aa: CAWSPPRAGTGTEQYF
v_call: TRBV7-9; d_call: NA; cdr3_aa: CASSPDSYDNEQFF
v_call: TRBV5-4; d_call: NA; cdr3_aa: CASSFYSGGTDTQYF
v_call: TRBV6-1; d_call: NA; cdr3_aa: CASSSAGSNQPQHF
v_call: TRBV7-2; d_call: NA; cdr3_aa: CASSLARNPRNQPQHF
v_call: TRBV6-5; d_call: NA; cdr3_aa: CAPRTGITMNTEAFF
v_call: TRBV5-1; d_call: NA; cdr3_aa: CASCLGQTYNEQFF
v_call: TRBV19; d_call: NA; cdr3_aa: CASSIMGNYGYTF
v_call: TRBV12-5; d_call: TRBD2; cdr3_aa: CASGFLAGATGTGELFF
v_call: TRBV27; d_call: TRBD2; cdr3_aa: CASSPTSGITDTQYF
v_call: TRBV27; d_call: TRBD2; cdr3_aa: CASSFYLAGLADEQFF
v_call: TRBV4-2; d_call: NA; cdr3_aa: CASSHRRSSSYEQYF
v_call: TRBV6-5; d_call: TRBD1; cdr3_aa: CASSSGTGSSYEQYF
v_call: TRBV4-2; d_call: NA; cdr3_aa: CASSQAEGLFYNEQFF
v_call: TRBV9; d_call: TRBD2; cdr3_aa: CASSVEASGSYNEQFF
v_call: TRBV13; d_call: TRBD1; cdr3_aa: CASSPRAGGYGNTIYF
v_call: TRBV28; d_call: TRBD1; cdr3_aa: CASTPVGTVPYEQYF
v_call: TRBV28; d_call: TRBD1; cdr3_aa: CASSLVVGQGARMNTEAFF
v_call: TRBV6-5; d_call: NA; cdr3_aa: CASSSWTSNNEQFF
v_call: TRBV9; d_call: TRBD1; cdr3_aa: CASSGRGPTGTENSPLHF
v_call: TRBV19; d_call: NA; cdr3_aa: CASTLGTLDQPQHF
v_call: TRBV15; d_call: TRBD1; cdr3_aa: CATSAGGSTLVYEQYF
v_call: TRBV14; d_call: TRBD1; cdr3_aa: CASSRLGQGAIGELFF
v_call: TRBV4-2; d_call: TRBD2; cdr3_aa: CASSQDRNSGGAGWYIQYF
v_call: TRBV6-6; d_call: TRBD1; cdr3_aa: CASSYSRDSSAYGYTF
v_call: TRBV9; d_call: NA; cdr3_aa: CASSGGTSNEQFF
v_call: TRBV6-1; d_call: NA; cdr3_aa: CASRWASSYNEQFF
v_call: TRBV28; d_call: NA; cdr3_aa: CASSPLDRSGGGYTF
v_call: TRBV4-3; d_call: NA; cdr3_aa: CASSQEPSSANEQFF
v_call: TRBV19; d_call: TRBD2; cdr3_aa: CASSMTSDAYEQYF
v_call: TRBV6-5; d_call: NA; cdr3_aa: CASSYSGDSNQPQHF
v_call: TRBV15; d_call: NA; cdr3_aa: CATSRDRPGDSPLHF
v_call: TRBV7-2; d_call: NA; cdr3_aa: CASSSDSSYNSPLHF
v_call: TRBV7-2; d_call: TRBD2; cdr3_aa: CASSPNGGGSYEQYF
v_call: TRBV7-9; d_call: TRBD2; cdr3_aa: CASSLLAALYNEQFF
v_call: TRBV9; d_call: NA; cdr3_aa: CASSQKVVAETQYF
v_call: TRBV5-1; d_call: TRBD1; cdr3_aa: CASSLVPGTGSYEQYF
v_call: TRBV9; d_call: TRBD2; cdr3_aa: CASSVRSGADYEQYF
v_call: TRBV18; d_call: TRBD1; cdr3_aa: CASSPTRDRGGLWSPLHF
v_call: TRBV7-3; d_call: TRBD1; cdr3_aa: CASRRTGGETDTQYF
v_call: TRBV29-1; d_call: NA; cdr3_aa: CSVDASVGTGELFF